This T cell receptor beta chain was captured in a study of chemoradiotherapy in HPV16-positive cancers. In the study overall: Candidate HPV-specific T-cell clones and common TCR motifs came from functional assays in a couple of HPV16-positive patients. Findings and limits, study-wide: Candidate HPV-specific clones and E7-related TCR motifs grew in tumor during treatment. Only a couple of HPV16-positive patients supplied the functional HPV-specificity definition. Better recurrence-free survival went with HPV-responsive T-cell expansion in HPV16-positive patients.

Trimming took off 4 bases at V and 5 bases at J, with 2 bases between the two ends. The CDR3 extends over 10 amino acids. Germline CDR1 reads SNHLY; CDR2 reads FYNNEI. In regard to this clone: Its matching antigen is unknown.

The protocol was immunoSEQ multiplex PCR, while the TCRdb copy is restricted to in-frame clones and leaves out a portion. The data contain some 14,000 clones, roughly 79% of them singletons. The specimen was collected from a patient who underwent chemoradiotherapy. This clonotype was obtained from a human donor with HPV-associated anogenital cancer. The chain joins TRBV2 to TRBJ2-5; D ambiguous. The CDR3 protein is CASSGETQYF. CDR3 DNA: TGTGCCAGCAGTGGGGAGACCCAGTACTTC.